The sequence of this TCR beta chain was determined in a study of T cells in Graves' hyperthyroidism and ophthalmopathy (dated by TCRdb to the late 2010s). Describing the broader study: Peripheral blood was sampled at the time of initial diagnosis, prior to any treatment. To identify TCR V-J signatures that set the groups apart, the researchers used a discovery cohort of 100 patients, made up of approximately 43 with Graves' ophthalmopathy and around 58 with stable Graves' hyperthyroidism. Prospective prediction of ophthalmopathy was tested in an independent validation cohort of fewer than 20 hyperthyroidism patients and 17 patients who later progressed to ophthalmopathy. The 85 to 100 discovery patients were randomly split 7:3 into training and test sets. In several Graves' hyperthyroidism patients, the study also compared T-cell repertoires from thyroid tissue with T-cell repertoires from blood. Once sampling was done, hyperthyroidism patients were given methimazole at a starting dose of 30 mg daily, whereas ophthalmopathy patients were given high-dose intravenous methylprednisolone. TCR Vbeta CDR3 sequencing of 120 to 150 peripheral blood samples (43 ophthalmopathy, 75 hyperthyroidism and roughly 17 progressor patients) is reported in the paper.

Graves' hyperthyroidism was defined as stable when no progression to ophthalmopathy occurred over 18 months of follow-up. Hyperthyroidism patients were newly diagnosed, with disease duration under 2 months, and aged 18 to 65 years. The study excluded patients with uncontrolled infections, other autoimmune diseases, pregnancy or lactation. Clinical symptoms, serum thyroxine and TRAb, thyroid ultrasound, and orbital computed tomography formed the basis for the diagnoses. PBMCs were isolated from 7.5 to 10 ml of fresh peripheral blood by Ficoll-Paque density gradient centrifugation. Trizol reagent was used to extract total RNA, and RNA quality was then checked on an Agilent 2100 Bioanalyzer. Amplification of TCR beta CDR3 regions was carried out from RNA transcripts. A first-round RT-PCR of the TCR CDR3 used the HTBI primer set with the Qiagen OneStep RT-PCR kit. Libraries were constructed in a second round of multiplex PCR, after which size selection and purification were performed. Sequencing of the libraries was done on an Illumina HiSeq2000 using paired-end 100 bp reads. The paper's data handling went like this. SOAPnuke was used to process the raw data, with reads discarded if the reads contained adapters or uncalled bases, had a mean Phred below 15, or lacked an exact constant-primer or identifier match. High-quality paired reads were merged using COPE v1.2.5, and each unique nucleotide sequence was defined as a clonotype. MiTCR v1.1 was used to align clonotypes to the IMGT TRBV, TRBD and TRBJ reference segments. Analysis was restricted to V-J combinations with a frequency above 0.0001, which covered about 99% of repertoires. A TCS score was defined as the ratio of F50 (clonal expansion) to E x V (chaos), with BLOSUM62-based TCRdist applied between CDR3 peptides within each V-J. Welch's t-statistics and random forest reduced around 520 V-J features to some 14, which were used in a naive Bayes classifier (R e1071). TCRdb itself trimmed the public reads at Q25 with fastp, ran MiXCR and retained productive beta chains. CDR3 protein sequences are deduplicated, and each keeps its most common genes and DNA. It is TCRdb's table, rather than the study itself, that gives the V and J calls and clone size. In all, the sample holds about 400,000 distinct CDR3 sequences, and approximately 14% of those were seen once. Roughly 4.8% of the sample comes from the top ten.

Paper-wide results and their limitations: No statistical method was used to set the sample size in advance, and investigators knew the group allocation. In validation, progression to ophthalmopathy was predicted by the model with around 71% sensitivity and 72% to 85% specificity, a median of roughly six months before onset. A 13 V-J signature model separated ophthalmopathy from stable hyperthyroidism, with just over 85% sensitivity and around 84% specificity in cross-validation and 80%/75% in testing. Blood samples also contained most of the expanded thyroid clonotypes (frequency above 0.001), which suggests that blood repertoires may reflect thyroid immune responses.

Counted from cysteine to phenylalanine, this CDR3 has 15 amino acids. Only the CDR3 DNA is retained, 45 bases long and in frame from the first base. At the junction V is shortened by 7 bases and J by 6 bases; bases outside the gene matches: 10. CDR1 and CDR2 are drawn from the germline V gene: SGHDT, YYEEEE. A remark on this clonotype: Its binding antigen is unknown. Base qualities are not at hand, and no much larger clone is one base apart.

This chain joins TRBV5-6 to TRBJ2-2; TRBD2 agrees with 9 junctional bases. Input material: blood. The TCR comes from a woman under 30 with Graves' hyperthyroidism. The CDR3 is CASGNSGSRSGELFF. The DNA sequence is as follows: TGTGCCAGCGGAAATAGCGGGAGTAGATCCGGGGAGCTGTTTTTT.